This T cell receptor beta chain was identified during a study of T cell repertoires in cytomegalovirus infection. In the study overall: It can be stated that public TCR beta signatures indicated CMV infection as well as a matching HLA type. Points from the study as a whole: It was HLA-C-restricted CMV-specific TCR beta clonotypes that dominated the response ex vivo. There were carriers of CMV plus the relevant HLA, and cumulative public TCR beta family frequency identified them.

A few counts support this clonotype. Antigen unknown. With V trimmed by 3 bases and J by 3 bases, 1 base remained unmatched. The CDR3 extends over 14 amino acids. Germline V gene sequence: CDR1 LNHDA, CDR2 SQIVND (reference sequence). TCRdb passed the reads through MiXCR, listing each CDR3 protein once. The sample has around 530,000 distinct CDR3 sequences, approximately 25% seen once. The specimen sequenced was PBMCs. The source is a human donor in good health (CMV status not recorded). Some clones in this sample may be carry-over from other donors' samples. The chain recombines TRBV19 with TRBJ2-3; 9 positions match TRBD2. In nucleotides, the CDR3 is TGTGCCAGTAGTATTAGCGGGAGTACAGATACGCAGTATTTT. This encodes CASSISGSTDTQYF.